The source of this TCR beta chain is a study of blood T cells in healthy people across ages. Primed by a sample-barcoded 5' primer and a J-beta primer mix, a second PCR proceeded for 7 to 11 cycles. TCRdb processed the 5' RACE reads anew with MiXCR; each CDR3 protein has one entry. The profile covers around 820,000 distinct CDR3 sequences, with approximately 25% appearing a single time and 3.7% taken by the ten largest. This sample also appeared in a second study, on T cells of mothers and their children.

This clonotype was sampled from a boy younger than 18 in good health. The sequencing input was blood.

The chain's CDR3 is CASKFPGGGNQPQHF. Written as DNA, the CDR3 is TGTGCCAGCAAATTTCCAGGGGGGGGCAATCAGCCCCAGCATTTT. J is TRBJ1-5 and V is TRBV6-1; TRBD1 agrees at 7 bases. The CDR3 is 15 amino acids. Per germline, CDR1 MNHNS and CDR2 SASEGT. With V trimmed by 7 bases and J by 2 bases, 8 bases remained unmatched.